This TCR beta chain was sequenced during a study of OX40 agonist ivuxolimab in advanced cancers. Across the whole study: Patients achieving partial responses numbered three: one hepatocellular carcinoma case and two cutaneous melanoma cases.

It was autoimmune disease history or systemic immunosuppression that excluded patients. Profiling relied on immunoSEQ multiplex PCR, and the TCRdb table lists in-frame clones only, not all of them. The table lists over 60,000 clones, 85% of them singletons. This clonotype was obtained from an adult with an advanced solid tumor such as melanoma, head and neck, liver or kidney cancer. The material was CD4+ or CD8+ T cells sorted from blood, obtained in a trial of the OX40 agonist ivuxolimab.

This chain's CDR3 is CASSSGLAETQYF. In nucleotides, the CDR3 is TGTGCCAGTAGTTCGGGACTAGCGGAGACCCAGTACTTC. The chain joins TRBV19 to TRBJ2-5, with 10 bases that match TRBD2. This CDR3 has 13 amino acids. Germline V CDR1 and CDR2: LNHDA, SQIVND (reference sequence). V lost 5 bases and J lost 5; bases outside the gene matches: 2.